These 14 T cell receptor beta chains share one sample of origin, sequenced in a study of Graves' ophthalmopathy and Graves' hyperthyroidism. The sequenced template was RNA, covering the TCR beta CDR3 region. First-round RT-PCR used HTBI primers; second-round multiplex PCR followed. TCRdb independently ran MiXCR on the multiplex PCR reads; one entry per CDR3 protein. This table has 740,000 or so distinct CDR3 sequences, 40% appearing once. The specimen was peripheral blood. These TCRs come from an adult man with Graves' ophthalmopathy.

The chain recombines TRBV10-3 with TRBJ1-3, with 9 bases matching TRBD1. The junction had 5 bases not matched to a gene; V was cut back by 4 bases and J by 7 bases. CDR1 is ENHRY, CDR2 SYGVKD, per germline. This CDR3 is built from 14 residues. DNA for the CDR3: TGTGCCATCAGTGCACTGACAGGGGGTAACACCATATATTTT. Amino acids: CAISALTGGNTIYF.

Many counts were recorded for this clonotype. V gene TRBV7-6 combines with J gene TRBJ1-3; D is unclear. The CDR3 is 16 residues long. The V gene lost 4 bases and the J gene lost 3 bases, with 16 bases spanning the gap. Germline V gene lookup returns CDR1 SGHVS and CDR2 FNYEAQ. The DNA of the CDR3 is TGTGCCAGCAGCTCTCCAAGTGAGGGCAGTGGAAACACCATATATTTT. This codes for CASSSPSEGSGNTIYF.

This clonotype was observed many times. This chain connects TRBV20-1 to TRBJ1-4; 10 bases line up with TRBD1. There are 14 residues in the CDR3. Germline values: CDR1 DFQATT, CDR2 SNEGSKA (reference sequence). Germline trimming cut 7 bases from V and 4 bases from J; bases unmatched to any gene: 6. The CDR3 bases are TGCAGTGGAGGACAGGGGGGTAGTAATGAAAAACTGTTTTTT. It specifies CSGGQGGSNEKLFF.

This clonotype was counted only a few times. The chain combines TRBV4-2 with TRBJ1-4; 7 nucleotides agree with TRBD1. V was clipped by 2 bases and J by 4 bases; unmatched bases: 4. The germline gives CDR1 LGHNA, CDR2 YNFKEQ. This CDR3 is built from 15 residues. Here the CDR3 reads CASSQLGTVNEKLFF. In nucleotides, the CDR3 is TGTGCCAGCAGCCAACTCGGGACAGTTAATGAAAAACTGTTTTTT.

V is TRBV10-3 and J is TRBJ1-2, with TRBD1 as a possible D gene (5 bases). CDR1 is ENHRY, CDR2 SYGVKD, per germline. The CDR3 is 11 residues long. V was cut by 6 bases and J by 6 bases, with 8 bases left in between. CDR3 amino acids: CAISRGDGYTF. CDR3 DNA: TGTGCCATCAGCCGGGGGGATGGCTACACCTTC.

This clonotype was detected a few times. The gene calls are TRBV2 and TRBJ1-4, with D tentatively TRBD1 (5 bases). V shed 6 bases and J shed 0 bases, with 17 bases lying between them. Germline V gene data show CDR1 as SNHLY and CDR2 as FYNNEI. The CDR3 is made up of 17 amino acids. The CDR3 here is CASRAGPSVATNEKLFF. As DNA, the CDR3 is TGTGCCAGCAGGGCGGGACCCTCCGTTGCAACTAATGAAAAACTGTTTTTT.

In this sample, this clonotype turned up a few times. The CDR3 region is CASSLDAGYEQYF. As DNA, the CDR3 is TGTGCCAGCAGCTTAGATGCGGGGTACGAGCAGTACTTC. This rearrangement joins TRBV7-6 to TRBJ2-7; D may be TRBD2 (6 bases). The CDR3 is 13 amino acids. Germline CDR1 is SGHVS and CDR2 is FNYEAQ. V was shortened by 1 base and J by 4 bases, with 8 bases between the two germline ends.

For the CDR3, the DNA is TGTGCCAGCAGCTTAGACGGGACACTAACCTACGAGCAGTACTTC. Its protein product is CASSLDGTLTYEQYF. The V gene is TRBV7-9, the J gene TRBJ2-7; D is perhaps TRBD1 (6 bases). Trimming removed 1 base at V and 2 bases at J, with 12 bases between. Germline CDR1 SEHNR, CDR2 FQNEAQ (reference sequence). This CDR3 spans 15 amino acids.

This clonotype has a single count. One base away lies a much larger clone, so this may be a sequencing read error. This likely comes from a read error, as the CDR3 has no conserved phenylalanine or tryptophan at its end. V is TRBV7-9 and J is TRBJ1-2; tentatively, D is TRBD1 (6 bases). Germline CDR1 is SEHNR and CDR2 is FQNEAQ (reference sequence). This CDR3 has 14 residues. Trimming pared 7 bases from V and 2 bases from J, leaving 14 bases between. Written as DNA, the CDR3 is TGTGCCAGCACCAAAGCTGACAGGAACTATGGCTACACCCTC. Translated, it gives CASTKADRNYGYTL.

CDR3 nucleotides: TGTGCCAGCAGCCTATCTGTGGGCGCTGGAAACACCATATATTTT. Translation gives CASSLSVGAGNTIYF. The J gene is TRBJ1-3, the V gene TRBV7-2; D call uncertain. This CDR3 comprises 15 residues. The V gene's germline CDR1 is SGHTA and CDR2 FQGNSA. V gave up 5 bases and J gave up 2 bases, with 13 bases separating them.

This clonotype was counted at least ten times. The chain joins TRBV29-1 to TRBJ2-7, with D perhaps being TRBD1 or TRBD2 (5 bases each). The germline CDR1 and CDR2 sequences are SQVTM and ANQGSEA. The CDR3 extends over 13 amino acids. Trimming cost V 0 bases and J 2 bases, with 8 bases left between them. CDR3 amino acids: CSVEEGVPYEQYF. In nucleotides, the CDR3 is TGCAGCGTTGAAGAGGGGGTGCCCTACGAGCAGTACTTC.

The V gene is TRBV9, the J gene TRBJ2-7, with D unclear. Germline assignment: CDR1 SGDLS and CDR2 YYNGEE. Trimming left V 2 bases short and J 5 bases short, with 14 bases between. CDR3 size: 14 residues. CDR3 coding DNA: TGTGCCAGCAGCGTGGATTCAGACGCGGACGAGCAGTACTTC. Protein sequence: CASSVDSDADEQYF.

This clonotype turned up a few times. The chain is built from TRBV20-1 and TRBJ2-5; D call uncertain. Trimming stripped 0 bases from V and 7 bases from J, with 3 bases between. Germline V CDR1 and CDR2: DFQATT, SNEGSKA (reference sequence). The CDR3 is made up of 10 amino acids. CDR3 protein: CSARDRTQYF. Here the CDR3 DNA reads TGCAGTGCTAGAGATCGGACCCAGTACTTC.

The CDR3: CASRALGEYF. The DNA of the CDR3 is TGTGCCAGCAGGGCTCTGGGGGAGTACTTC. The J gene is TRBJ2-7, the V gene TRBV2; D may correspond to TRBD1 or TRBD2 (5 bases each). The CDR3 contains 10 residues. Germline CDR1 and CDR2: SNHLY and FYNNEI. Deletions cut 6 bases from V and 11 bases from J, with 11 bases between.